These 5 T cell receptor beta chains share one sample of origin, sequenced in a study of blood T cell repertoires in COVID-19. Using immunoSEQ multiplex PCR, the repertoire was profiled, and TCRdb retains in-frame clones only, with some absent. The table lists about 260,000 clones, approximately 81% of them singletons. The source material was peripheral blood. The receptors come from a man in his sixties with acute or convalescent COVID-19.

The rearrangement uses TRBV6-5 and TRBJ2-7, with 12 bases lining up with TRBD2. The J segment lost 5 bases and the V segment lost 2 bases, leaving 4 bases of the junction unmatched. The germline gives CDR1 MNHEY, CDR2 SVGAGI. This CDR3 is 15 amino acids long. CDR3 DNA sequence: TGTGCCAGCAGTTACACTAGCGGGGGGAGCAACGAGCAGTACTTC. This sequence encodes CASSYTSGGSNEQYF.

The chain combines TRBV29-1 with TRBJ1-2, with a weak D call TRBD1 (6 bases). Germline V lookup: CDR1 SQVTM, CDR2 ANQGSEA. The CDR3 covers 13 residues. Trimming took 7 bases from V and 6 from J, leaving 18 bases between them. CDR3 protein: CSARDTTFNGYTF. The CDR3 region has the DNA TGCAGCGCCCGGGACACTACTTTCAATGGCTACACCTTC.

J is TRBJ2-4 and V is TRBV7-6, with D unresolved. The CDR3 length is 11 residues. Germline V gene sequence: CDR1 SGHVS, CDR2 FNYEAQ. V lost 1 base and J lost 15, with 10 bases in between. CDR3 sequence: CASSLGARPYF. CDR3 sequence (DNA): TGTGCCAGCAGCTTAGGGGCGCGTCCGTACTTC.

The V gene is TRBV5-1, the J gene TRBJ1-6; TRBD1 is a possible D gene (5 bases). The CDR3 loop spans 14 amino acids. Trimming took 2 bases from V and 7 from J, leaving 10 bases between them. Looked up from germline, CDR1 is SGHRS and CDR2 is YFSETQ. Written as DNA, the CDR3 is TGCGCCAGCAGCTTTGACAGAGAGAATTCACCCCTCCACTTT. This encodes CASSFDRENSPLHF.

This clone was seen a few times. This rearrangement joins TRBV10-1 to TRBJ2-7, with a tentative D call TRBD2 (5 bases). CDR3 length equals 12 residues. Germline V lookup: CDR1 WNHNN, CDR2 SYGVQD (reference sequence). V lost 3 bases and J 4 bases, leaving 7 bases between the germline ends. The CDR3 region is CASSDQRYEQYF. The CDR3 region has the DNA TGCGCCAGCAGTGATCAGCGGTACGAGCAGTACTTC.